This section outlines one TCR beta chain sequence together with its context. The trim removed 3 bases at V and 3 bases at J, leaving 7 bases unmatched. Per the germline V gene, CDR1 is SGHVS and CDR2 is FQNEAQ. The CDR3 totals 16 residues. The record originates from a study of T cell responses to AZD1222 COVID-19 vaccine. Only in-frame clones appear in the TCRdb table, and some are missing; sequencing was by immunoSEQ multiplex PCR. The sample has more than 90,000 clones, about 86% seen once; the top ten hold around 1.5%. The receptor was derived from an adult in good health. The chain recombines TRBV7-8 with TRBJ2-1; 8 nucleotides match TRBD2. Sequences were derived from peripheral blood, sampled on day 0 of AZD1222 vaccination. The CDR3 reads CASSLFSGIYYNEQFF. In nucleotides, the CDR3 is TGTGCCAGCAGCTTGTTTAGCGGGATTTACTACAATGAGCAGTTCTTC.